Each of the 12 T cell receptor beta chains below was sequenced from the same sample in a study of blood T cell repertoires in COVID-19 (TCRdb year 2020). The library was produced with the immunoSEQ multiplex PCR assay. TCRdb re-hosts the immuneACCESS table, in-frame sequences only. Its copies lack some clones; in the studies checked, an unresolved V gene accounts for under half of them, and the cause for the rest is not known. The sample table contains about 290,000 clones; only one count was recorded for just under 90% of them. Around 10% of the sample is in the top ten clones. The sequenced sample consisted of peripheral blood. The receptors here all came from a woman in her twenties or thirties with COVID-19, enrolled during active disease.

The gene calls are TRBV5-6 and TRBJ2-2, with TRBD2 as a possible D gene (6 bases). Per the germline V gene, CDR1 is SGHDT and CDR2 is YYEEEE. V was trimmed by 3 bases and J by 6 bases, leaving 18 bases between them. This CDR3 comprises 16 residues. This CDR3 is CASSSLISSGAGELFF. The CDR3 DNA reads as TGTGCCAGCAGCTCACTCATATCCTCGGGGGCCGGGGAGCTGTTTTTT.

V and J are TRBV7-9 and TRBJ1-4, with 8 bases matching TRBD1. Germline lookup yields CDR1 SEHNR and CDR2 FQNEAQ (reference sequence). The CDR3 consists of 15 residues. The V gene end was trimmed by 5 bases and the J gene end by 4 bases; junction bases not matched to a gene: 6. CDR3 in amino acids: CASSHGTGGNEKLFF. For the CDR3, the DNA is TGTGCCAGCAGCCATGGGACAGGTGGTAATGAAAAACTGTTTTTT. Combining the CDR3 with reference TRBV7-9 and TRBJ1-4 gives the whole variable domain DTGVSQNPRHKITKRGQNVTFRCDPISEHNRLYWYRQTLGQGPEFLTYFQNEAQLEKSRLLSDRFSAERPKGSFSTLEIQRTEQGDSAMYLCASSHGTGGNEKLFFGSGTQLSVL.

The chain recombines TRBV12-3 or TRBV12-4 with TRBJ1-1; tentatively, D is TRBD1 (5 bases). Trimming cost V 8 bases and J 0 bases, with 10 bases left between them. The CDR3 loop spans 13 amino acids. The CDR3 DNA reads TGTGCCAGCGCAGACAGAATGAACACTGAAGCTTTCTTT. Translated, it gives CASADRMNTEAFF.

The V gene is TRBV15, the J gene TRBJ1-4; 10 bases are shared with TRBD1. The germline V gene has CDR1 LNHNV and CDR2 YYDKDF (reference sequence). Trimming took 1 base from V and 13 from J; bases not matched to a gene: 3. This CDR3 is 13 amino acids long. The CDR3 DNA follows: TGTGCCACCAGCAGAGGCCGGACAGGGGGACTGTTTTTT. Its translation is CATSRGRTGGLFF.

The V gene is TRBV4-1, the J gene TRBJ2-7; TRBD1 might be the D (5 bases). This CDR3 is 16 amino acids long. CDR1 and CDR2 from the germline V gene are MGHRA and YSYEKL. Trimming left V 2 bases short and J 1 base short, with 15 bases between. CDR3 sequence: CASSQLGAGRSYEQYF. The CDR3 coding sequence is TGCGCCAGCAGCCAACTTGGGGCAGGGCGTTCCTACGAGCAGTACTTC.

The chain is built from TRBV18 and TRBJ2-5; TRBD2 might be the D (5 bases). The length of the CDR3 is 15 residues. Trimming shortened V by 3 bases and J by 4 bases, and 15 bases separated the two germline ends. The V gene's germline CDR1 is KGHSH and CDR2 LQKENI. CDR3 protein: CASSPGRLSPETQYF. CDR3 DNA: TGTGCCAGCTCACCGGGTAGACTATCTCCAGAGACCCAGTACTTC.

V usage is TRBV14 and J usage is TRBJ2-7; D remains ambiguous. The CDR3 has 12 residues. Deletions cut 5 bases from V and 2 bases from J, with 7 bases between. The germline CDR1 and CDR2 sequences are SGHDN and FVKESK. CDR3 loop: CASSSTTYEQYF. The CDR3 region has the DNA TGTGCCAGCAGCTCAACTACCTACGAGCAGTACTTC.

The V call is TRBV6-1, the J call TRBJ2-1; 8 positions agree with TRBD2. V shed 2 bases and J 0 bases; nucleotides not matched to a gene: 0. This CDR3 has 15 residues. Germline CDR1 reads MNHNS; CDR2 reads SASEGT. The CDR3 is CASSELAGSYNEQFF. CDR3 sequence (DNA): TGTGCCAGCAGTGAACTAGCGGGCTCCTACAATGAGCAGTTCTTC.

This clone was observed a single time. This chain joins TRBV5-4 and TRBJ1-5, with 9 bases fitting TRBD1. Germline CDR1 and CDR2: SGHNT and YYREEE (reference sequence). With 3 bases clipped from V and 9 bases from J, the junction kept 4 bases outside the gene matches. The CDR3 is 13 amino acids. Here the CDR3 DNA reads TGTGCCAGCAGCTCCGGGACAGGGAGGCCCCAGCATTTT. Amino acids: CASSSGTGRPQHF.

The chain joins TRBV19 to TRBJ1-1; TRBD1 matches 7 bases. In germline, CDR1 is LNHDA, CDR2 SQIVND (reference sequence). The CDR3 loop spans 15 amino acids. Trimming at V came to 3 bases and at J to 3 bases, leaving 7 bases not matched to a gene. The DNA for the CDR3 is TGTGCCAGTAGTATCGACAGGGAAGGCGACACTGAAGCTTTCTTT. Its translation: CASSIDREGDTEAFF.

The CDR3 is CASSIGWGQGNYGYTF. CDR3 DNA: TGTGCCAGTAGTATAGGATGGGGACAGGGGAACTATGGCTACACCTTC. The gene calls are TRBV19 and TRBJ1-2; the match to TRBD1 covers 10 bases. The CDR3 covers 16 residues. Unmatched junction bases numbered 4, after V lost 1 base and J lost 2 bases. The germline gives CDR1 LNHDA, CDR2 SQIVND (reference sequence).

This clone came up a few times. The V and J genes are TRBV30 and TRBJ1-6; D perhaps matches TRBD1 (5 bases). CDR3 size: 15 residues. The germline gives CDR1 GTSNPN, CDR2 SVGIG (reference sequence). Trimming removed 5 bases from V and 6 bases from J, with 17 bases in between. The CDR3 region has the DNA TGTGCCTGGCATCGGGGGGGGACTATTAATTCACCCCTCCACTTT. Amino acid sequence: CAWHRGGTINSPLHF. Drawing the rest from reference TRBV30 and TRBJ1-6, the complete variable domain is SQTIHQWPATLVQPVGSPLSLECTVEGTSNPNLYWYRQAAGRGLQLLFYSVGIGQISSEVPQNLSASRPQDRQFILSSKKLLLSDSGFYLCAWHRGGTINSPLHFGNGTRLTVT.